This T cell receptor (beta chain) derives from a study of patients and donors after allogeneic stem cell transplantation (dated by TCRdb to between 2020 and 2021). Regarding this clonotype: What this receptor recognizes is not known. No base quality information exists; no much larger clone differs at one position.

To prepare the library, RT-PCR was applied. Sequencing was carried out with a NextSeq 550. Clones were called with MiXCR by TCRdb after fastp trimmed the public reads at Q25, and only in-frame beta chains were retained. Every CDR3 protein is listed once, alongside the most common genes and DNA of its rows. This sample gives about 410,000 distinct CDR3 sequences in total; 16% of them show up just once. The top ten clonotypes cover 7.2% of the sample. Counted from cysteine to phenylalanine, this CDR3 has 13 amino acids. Solely the CDR3 DNA is kept, with 39 bases framed from the first base. CDR1 and CDR2 (KGHDR, SFDVKD) derive from the germline V gene. Deletion took 9 bases off V and 0 bases off J, with a span of 9 bases between the germline ends.

The source of this sequence is a human donor who was either an allogeneic HSCT recipient or a stem cell or donor lymphocyte infusion donor (not recorded which). It is not recorded whose cells these are; they may come from a transplant donor. Specimen: blood, either unsorted or a sorted T cell fraction (not recorded which). The chain joins TRBV24-1 to TRBJ2-3, with the D segment identity uncertain. This receptor has the CDR3 CATGGTSTDTQYF. DNA sequence: TGTGCCACCGGTGGAACGAGCACAGATACGCAGTATTTT.